The 29 T cell receptor beta chains below all came from one sample that was sequenced in a study of Graves' ophthalmopathy and Graves' hyperthyroidism. The TCR beta CDR3 regions underwent amplification from RNA transcripts. Following a first-round RT-PCR that used HTBI primers, a second-round multiplex PCR was carried out. MiXCR, applied by TCRdb to the multiplex PCR reads, yields one record per CDR3 protein. The data show roughly 50,000 distinct CDR3 sequences, around 50% seen once. Input material: peripheral blood. Receptor source: an adult woman with Graves' ophthalmopathy.

With respect to this clonotype: The CDR3 end shows no conserved phenylalanine or tryptophan, and so a read error is likely. The V gene is TRBV5-1, the J gene TRBJ2-2; D might be TRBD2 (6 bases). The V gene's germline CDR1 is SGHRS and CDR2 YFSETQ. Trimming pared 5 bases from V and 7 bases from J, leaving 18 bases between. The CDR3 contains 15 residues. The CDR3 nucleotides are TGCGCCAGCAGATTACCCCCTACTAGCCACGGGGAGCTGTTTTCT. It codes for CASRLPPTSHGELFS.

The chain is built from TRBV18 and TRBJ1-5; D remains unclear. V dropped 5 bases and J dropped 2 bases, with 10 bases sitting between them. Germline V gene data show CDR1 as KGHSH and CDR2 as LQKENI. This CDR3 is built from 14 residues. The CDR3, as DNA: TGTGCCAGCTCAAAGGGAGGAGGCAATCAGCCCCAGCATTTT. This encodes CASSKGGGNQPQHF.

The sample holds many counts of this clonotype. The rearrangement links TRBV12-3 or TRBV12-4 to TRBJ2-5; D is undetermined. This CDR3 is 15 amino acids long. Trimming took 2 bases from V and 3 from J, leaving 13 bases between them. CDR3 sequence: CASSLSVGGEETQYF. The CDR3 region has the DNA TGTGCCAGCAGTTTATCGGTCGGTGGCGAAGAGACCCAGTACTTC.

To note about this clonotype: One end of the junction is discordant with germline, which a read error may explain. The chain has TRBV7-9 and TRBJ2-2, with a possible D match to TRBD2 (6 bases). Germline loops: CDR1 SEHNR, CDR2 FQNEAQ (reference sequence). The CDR3 spans 12 residues. This chain's CDR3 is CASSPPARELFF. CDR3 in DNA: TGTGCCAGCAGCCCCCCCGCGCGGGAACTGTTTTTT. The full variable domain, with the rest looked up from reference TRBV7-9 and TRBJ2-2, is DTGVSQNPRHKITKRGQNVTFRCDPISEHNRLYWYRQTLGQGPEFLTYFQNEAQLEKSRLLSDRFSAERPKGSFSTLEIQRTEQGDSAMYLCASSPPARELFFGEGSRLTVL.

This clonotype was picked up many times. J is TRBJ2-7 and V is TRBV7-8; 7 nucleotides agree with TRBD2. With 7 bases clipped from V and 2 bases from J, the junction kept 8 bases outside the gene matches. This CDR3 has 14 amino acids. CDR1 is SGHVS and CDR2 is FQNEAQ in the germline V gene. CDR3 protein: CASTLSGLPYEQYF. CDR3 bases: TGTGCCAGCACCCTTAGCGGGCTACCCTACGAGCAGTACTTC. The variable domain in full, completed from reference TRBV7-8 and TRBJ2-7, reads GAGVSQSPRYKVAKRGQDVALRCDPISGHVSLFWYQQALGQGPEFLTYFQNEAQLDKSGLPSDRFFAERPEGSVSTLKIQRTQQEDSAVYLCASTLSGLPYEQYFGPGTRLTVT.

The genes are TRBV30 and TRBJ1-1; D possibly corresponds to TRBD1 (5 bases). V was shortened by 1 base and J by 7 bases, with 10 bases between the two germline ends. The germline V gene encodes CDR1 GTSNPN and CDR2 SVGIG (reference sequence). The CDR3 has 12 residues. In DNA form, the CDR3 reads TGTGCCTGGAGTGGGGGGTACCATGAAGCTTTCTTT. Translated, it gives CAWSGGYHEAFF. Filled out from reference TRBV30 and TRBJ1-1, the complete variable domain reads SQTIHQWPATLVQPVGSPLSLECTVEGTSNPNLYWYRQAAGRGLQLLFYSVGIGQISSEVPQNLSASRPQDRQFILSSKKLLLSDSGFYLCAWSGGYHEAFFGQGTRLTVV.

This clonotype was seen only once. This chain joins TRBV24-1 and TRBJ2-5, with TRBD1 identical over 8 bases. CDR1 and CDR2 from the germline V gene are KGHDR and SFDVKD. This CDR3 is 15 amino acids long. V lost 4 bases, J lost 5 bases, and 8 bases stayed unmatched. CDR3 DNA sequence: TGTGCCACCAGTGAGTCGGGCAGGGGGCGTGAGACCCAGTACTTC. This encodes CATSESGRGRETQYF.

In this sample, this clonotype turned up a few times. V is TRBV24-1 and J is TRBJ2-3; D is uncertain. This CDR3 contains 13 residues. Germline V gene sequence: CDR1 KGHDR, CDR2 SFDVKD. Trimming cost V 6 bases and J 0 bases, with 6 bases left between them. The CDR3, as DNA: TGTGCCACCAGTCCCTCTAGCACAGATACGCAGTATTTT. It translates to CATSPSSTDTQYF.

The chain uses TRBV2 and TRBJ2-7; a weak D match, TRBD1 (5 bases). CDR3 size: 13 residues. Trimming removed 6 bases at V and 4 bases at J, with 13 bases between. Germline assignment: CDR1 SNHLY and CDR2 FYNNEI. The chain's CDR3 is CASSRPPGYEQYF. The CDR3 DNA follows: TGTGCCAGCAGCCGGCCCCCAGGGTACGAGCAGTACTTC.

At least ten counts were recorded for this clonotype. The chain employs TRBV4-2 and TRBJ1-2; D is possibly TRBD1 (6 bases). CDR1 is LGHNA and CDR2 is YNFKEQ in the germline V gene. The length of the CDR3 is 14 residues. V was trimmed by 2 bases and J by 8 bases, leaving 15 bases between them. CDR3 in amino acids: CASSQRVSGDGYTF. CDR3 nucleotides: TGTGCCAGCAGCCAACGCGTATCAGGGGACGGCTACACCTTC.

This clonotype was observed at least ten times. V gene TRBV28 combines with J gene TRBJ2-1; 8 nucleotides align to TRBD1. The CDR3 length is 15 residues. The germline V gene encodes CDR1 MDHEN and CDR2 SYDVKM. The V gene end was trimmed by 5 bases and the J gene end by 3 bases; junction bases not matched to a gene: 6. CDR3 DNA: TGTGCCAGCAGTGGACAGGGCCGACTCTACAATGAGCAGTTCTTC. Protein product: CASSGQGRLYNEQFF.

The rearrangement uses TRBV10-3 and TRBJ2-2; D is unclear. The CDR3 extends over 12 amino acids. Germline lookup yields CDR1 ENHRY and CDR2 SYGVKD. With 2 bases removed from V and 9 bases from J, the gap between germline ends came to 7 bases. The CDR3 spells CAISEPVRELFF. As DNA, the CDR3 is TGTGCCATCAGTGAGCCAGTCAGGGAGCTGTTTTTT.

The count of this clonotype is one. V usage is TRBV2 and J usage is TRBJ2-5; TRBD1 matches 7 bases. The CDR3 runs 13 residues. Per germline, CDR1 SNHLY and CDR2 FYNNEI. The V gene end was trimmed by 6 bases and the J gene end by 2 bases; junction bases not matched to a gene: 3. Written as DNA, the CDR3 is TGTGCCAGCAGGAGGGACAGTCAAGAGACCCAGTACTTC. It yields the protein CASRRDSQETQYF.

The chain uses TRBV5-4 and TRBJ2-3; D is tentatively TRBD1 or TRBD2 (5 bases each). Looked up from germline, CDR1 is SGHNT and CDR2 is YYREEE (reference sequence). This CDR3 has 13 residues. Trimming took off 7 bases at V and 1 base at J, with 10 bases between the two ends. The CDR3 DNA reads as TGTGCCAGCCAGGGACGCCGCACAGATACGCAGTATTTT. Residues: CASQGRRTDTQYF. The whole variable domain, filled in from reference TRBV5-4 and TRBJ2-3, reads ETGVTQSPTHLIKTRGQQVTLRCSSQSGHNTVSWYQQALGQGPQFIFQYYREEENGRGNFPPRFSGLQFPNYSSELNVNALELDDSALYLCASQGRRTDTQYFGPGTRLTVL.

This clonotype was detected ten times or more. A much larger clone differs from this one at a single base, so this may be a read error. The chain employs TRBV12-3 or TRBV12-4 and TRBJ2-7, with TRBD1 as a possible D gene (6 bases). There are 14 residues in the CDR3. The germline V and J ends were trimmed by 7 bases and 2 bases, with 15 bases remaining between them. The CDR3 nucleotides read TGTGCCAGCAATGACAACAGGGAAGCCTACGAGCAGTACTTC. Residues: CASNDNREAYEQYF.

A remark on this clonotype: At one boundary the junction diverges from the germline segment, which might be a read error. The rearrangement uses TRBV11-1 and TRBJ2-7; possibly TRBD2 for D (5 bases). Germline V lookup: CDR1 SGHAT, CDR2 FQDESV (reference sequence). CDR3 length equals 15 residues. CDR3 in amino acids: CASSPEAGPLGEQYF. The CDR3 DNA is TGTGCTAGCAGCCCGGAGGCCGGTCCCCTAGGCGAGCAGTACTTC.

The genes are TRBV14 and TRBJ1-3; D is unresolved. The CDR3 is 18 amino acids. The germline V and J ends were trimmed by 4 bases and 3 bases, with 22 bases remaining between them. In germline, CDR1 is SGHDN, CDR2 FVKESK. The CDR3 spells CASSPQPNTEAFGNTIYF. DNA for the CDR3: TGTGCCAGCAGCCCTCAGCCGAACACTGAAGCTTTTGGAAACACCATATATTTT.

Ten or more counts support this clonotype. The chain joins TRBV6-1 to TRBJ2-1; 15 bases map to TRBD2. The V gene's germline CDR1 is MNHNS and CDR2 SASEGT. CDR3 length: 14 residues. V was pared by 6 bases and J by 9 bases, with 3 bases of the junction left unmatched. This CDR3 is CASREGLAGGEQFF. DNA for the CDR3: TGTGCCAGCAGGGAGGGACTAGCGGGAGGTGAGCAGTTCTTC.

A word on this clonotype: The CDR3 end shows no conserved phenylalanine or tryptophan, and so a read error is likely. The chain links TRBV20-1 to TRBJ2-7; D is perhaps TRBD1 or TRBD2 (5 bases each). The CDR3 has 15 residues. CDR1 and CDR2 (germline): DFQATT, SNEGSKA (reference sequence). V lost 3 bases and J lost 3, with 18 bases in between. The CDR3 nucleotides read TGCAGTGCTAGGGATCGGGATAGGGGTTTCTACGAGCAGTACTCC. It codes for CSARDRDRGFYEQYS.

This clonotype showed up many times. The rearrangement links TRBV28 to TRBJ1-5, with 7 bases fitting TRBD1. CDR1 is MDHEN and CDR2 is SYDVKM in the germline V gene. The CDR3 has 14 amino acids. V gave up 6 bases and J gave up 7 bases; unmatched junction bases: 9. The CDR3 DNA sequence: TGTGCCAGCAGCGGCAGGGGGACGGGGCAGCCCCAGCATTTT. This sequence encodes CASSGRGTGQPQHF.

This chain uses TRBV7-2 with TRBJ2-6; TRBD1 aligns across 7 bases. The CDR3 extends over 20 amino acids. V lost 3 bases to trimming and J lost 0 bases; unmatched junction nucleotides: 14. Germline V gene lookup returns CDR1 SGHTA and CDR2 FQGNSA. The DNA for the CDR3 is TGTGCCAGCAGCTTTCGGGACAGATCTCTGTCGTTCTCTGGGGCCAACGTCCTGACTTTC. Its protein product is CASSFRDRSLSFSGANVLTF. The variable domain in full, with the rest retrieved from reference TRBV7-2 and TRBJ2-6, is GAGVSQSPSNKVTEKGKDVELRCDPISGHTALYWYRQSLGQGLEFLIYFQGNSAPDKSGLPSDRFSAERTGGSVSTLTIQRTQQEDSAVYLCASSFRDRSLSFSGANVLTFGAGSRLTVL.

There are many counts of this clonotype. The V and J genes are TRBV5-1 and TRBJ2-7; D might be TRBD1 or TRBD2, each matching 5 bases. V lost 1 base, J lost 3 bases, and 11 bases lay in between. CDR3 length equals 14 residues. Germline CDR1 SGHRS, CDR2 YFSETQ. CDR3 in DNA: TGCGCCAGCAGCTTGATGGGACGGTTCTACGAGCAGTACTTC. It yields the protein CASSLMGRFYEQYF.

Points on this clonotype: The limits of the CDR3 on the DNA are not certain, so only TCRdb's listed CDR3 is given. CDR3 protein: CASSFYICSAAGLAGVPYEQYF. This rearrangement joins TRBV7-2 to TRBJ2-7; the listed D gene, TRBD2, was not tested against the DNA. Including both end residues, the CDR3 is 22 amino acids long. Germline loops: CDR1 SGHTA, CDR2 FQGNSA.

Ten or more counts support this clonotype. This chain uses TRBV6-2 or TRBV6-3 with TRBJ2-1; tentatively, D is TRBD2 (5 bases). The V and J ends lost 4 bases and 8 bases respectively, with 12 bases between them. The CDR3 totals 13 residues. Germline V gene sequence: CDR1 MNHEY, CDR2 SVGEGT. This chain's CDR3 is CASSWGESYEQFF. The CDR3 nucleotides are TGTGCCAGCAGTTGGGGAGAGAGTTATGAGCAGTTCTTC.

The chain links TRBV29-1 to TRBJ2-7, with 14 bases matching TRBD2. Germline trimming cut 1 base from V and 5 bases from J; bases unmatched to any gene: 10. The CDR3 loop spans 17 amino acids. CDR1 and CDR2 (germline): SQVTM, ANQGSEA. Here the CDR3 DNA reads TGCAGCGTTGAAGCCCCGGGGACTAGCGGGAGTTCCCACGAGCAGTACTTC. It translates to CSVEAPGTSGSSHEQYF.

The rearrangement links TRBV6-5 to TRBJ2-2, with TRBD2 matching over 8 bases. Looked up from germline, CDR1 is MNHEY and CDR2 is SVGAGI. J gave up 5 bases and V 3 bases, and 5 bases lay outside the gene matches. This CDR3 spans 15 amino acids. The chain's CDR3 is CASSYYPGGTGELFF. In DNA form, the CDR3 reads TGTGCCAGCAGTTATTATCCGGGAGGGACCGGGGAGCTGTTTTTT.

The chain couples TRBV7-2 to TRBJ1-4; 7 bases agree with TRBD1. Germline values: CDR1 SGHTA, CDR2 FQGNSA. After removal of 0 bases from V and 8 bases from J, the junction contained 3 bases not matched to a gene. The CDR3 spans 14 residues. CDR3 sequence (DNA): TGTGCCAGCAGCTTAGCGCCAGGGGGGGAAAAACTGTTTTTT. It translates to CASSLAPGGEKLFF. The whole variable domain, remainder taken from reference TRBV7-2 and TRBJ1-4, is GAGVSQSPSNKVTEKGKDVELRCDPISGHTALYWYRQSLGQGLEFLIYFQGNSAPDKSGLPSDRFSAERTGGSVSTLTIQRTQQEDSAVYLCASSLAPGGEKLFFGSGTQLSVL.

This clonotype occurred many times. The chain recombines TRBV4-2 with TRBJ2-3, with D perhaps TRBD2 (6 bases). This CDR3 has 17 amino acids. CDR1 and CDR2 from the germline V gene are LGHNA and YNFKEQ. Trimming took 3 bases from V and 0 from J, leaving 16 bases between them. CDR3 nucleotides: TGTGCCAGCAGCCACCCCGTTCCAGGGACTAGCACAGATACGCAGTATTTT. Protein: CASSHPVPGTSTDTQYF.

This clonotype was recorded at least ten times. The rearrangement links TRBV4-3 to TRBJ2-3, with TRBD2 matching over 9 bases. V dropped 4 bases and J dropped 6; count of bases not matched to a gene: 14. Germline assignment: CDR1 LGHNA and CDR2 YSLEER. This CDR3 is 17 amino acids long. The CDR3: CASSPRIAGELGDTQYF. The CDR3 region has the DNA TGCGCCAGCAGCCCCCGTATAGCGGGAGAATTAGGGGATACGCAGTATTTT.